These T cell receptor beta chains were read from a single sample in a study of blood T cell repertoires in COVID-19. Sequencing used immunoSEQ multiplex PCR; TCRdb keeps in-frame clones, though not all of them. The sample has about 120,000 clones, approximately 80% seen once. The material sequenced was peripheral blood. The receptors were gathered from a human donor in a cohort sampled during active COVID-19. CDR3s include the opening cysteine and the closing phenylalanine or tryptophan. The D gene is left open where the match is weak. Expanded clones get a size class; other rows say once, few or many, or leave the size out.

abundance: NA
j_gene: TRBJ1-2
v_gene: TRBV5-1
d_gene: NA
CDR3nt: TGCGCCAGCAGCTTGTCGGGTAACTATGGCTACACCTTC
CDR3aa: CASSLSGNYGYTF

abundance: NA
j_gene: TRBJ2-3
v_gene: TRBV7-6
d_gene: NA
CDR3nt: TGTGCCAGCAGCGCCCGACTGGACACAGATACGCAGTATTTT
CDR3aa: CASSARLDTDTQYF

abundance: NA
j_gene: TRBJ2-7
v_gene: TRBV6-6
d_gene: NA
CDR3nt: TGTGCCAGCAGTACTACATCCGAGCAGTACTTC
CDR3aa: CASSTTSEQYF

abundance: once
j_gene: TRBJ1-2
v_gene: TRBV6-1
d_gene: NA
CDR3nt: TGTGCCAGCAGTGAACGGGGGACCTATGGCTACACCTTC
CDR3aa: CASSERGTYGYTF

abundance: NA
j_gene: TRBJ2-3
v_gene: TRBV3-1/TRBV3-2
d_gene: NA
CDR3nt: TGTGCCAGCAGCCAAGTTCGGGATACGCAGTATTTT
CDR3aa: CASSQVRDTQYF

abundance: NA
j_gene: TRBJ2-7
v_gene: TRBV2
d_gene: TRBD2
CDR3nt: TGTGCCAGCAGTGTTACAGCGGGGGCGAGCGAGCAGTACTTC
CDR3aa: CASSVTAGASEQYF

abundance: NA
j_gene: TRBJ2-7
v_gene: TRBV7-2
d_gene: TRBD1
CDR3nt: TGTGCCAGCAGCCCCACGGCCGGACAGGGAGGGCAGTACTTC
CDR3aa: CASSPTAGQGGQYF

abundance: NA
j_gene: TRBJ1-5
v_gene: TRBV4-3
d_gene: NA
CDR3nt: TGCGCCAGCAGCCAAGATCCGTCTAACGGGGATCAGCCCCAGCATTTT
CDR3aa: CASSQDPSNGDQPQHF

abundance: once
j_gene: TRBJ2-6
v_gene: TRBV14
d_gene: NA
CDR3nt: TGTGCCAGCAGCCAAGAGGGATTCGAGGGCAGAGTCTCTGGGGCCAACGTCCTGACTTTC
CDR3aa: CASSQEGFEGRVSGANVLTF

abundance: few
j_gene: TRBJ1-4
v_gene: TRBV6-4
d_gene: TRBD1
CDR3nt: TGTGCCAGCAGTGACAGCGGGACAGGTGGAAAACTGTTTTTT
CDR3aa: CASSDSGTGGKLFF

abundance: NA
j_gene: TRBJ1-2
v_gene: TRBV3-1/TRBV3-2
d_gene: TRBD1
CDR3nt: TGTGCCAGCAGCCCGTTCGGGACAGGGAATGTGGGCTACACCTTC
CDR3aa: CASSPFGTGNVGYTF

abundance: NA
j_gene: TRBJ2-3
v_gene: TRBV4-3
d_gene: TRBD2
CDR3nt: TGCGCCAGCAGCCGCGGGGGTGTATCAGATACGCAGTATTTT
CDR3aa: CASSRGGVSDTQYF

abundance: NA
j_gene: TRBJ2-7
v_gene: TRBV19
d_gene: NA
CDR3nt: TGTGCCAGTAGTTTCGAACAGGGCCCTTCCGGGCAGTACTTC
CDR3aa: CASSFEQGPSGQYF

abundance: NA
j_gene: TRBJ2-2
v_gene: TRBV18
d_gene: TRBD2
CDR3nt: TGTGCCAGCTCACCACTTGGGACTAGTGGTTCCGGGGAGCTGTTTTTT
CDR3aa: CASSPLGTSGSGELFF

abundance: NA
j_gene: TRBJ2-3
v_gene: TRBV9
d_gene: NA
CDR3nt: TGTGCCAGCAGCGCCCTATGGTCCACAGATACGCAGTATTTT
CDR3aa: CASSALWSTDTQYF

abundance: NA
j_gene: TRBJ2-7
v_gene: TRBV7-8
d_gene: NA
CDR3nt: TGTGCCAGCAGCTTAGAGCCAGGGGCCTCCTACGAGCAGTACTTC
CDR3aa: CASSLEPGASYEQYF

abundance: NA
j_gene: TRBJ1-1
v_gene: TRBV6-2/TRBV6-3
d_gene: TRBD1
CDR3nt: TGTGCCAGCAGTTATTTCGAGGGGGCGATTGAAGCTTTCTTT
CDR3aa: CASSYFEGAIEAFF

abundance: few
j_gene: TRBJ2-7
v_gene: TRBV10-2
d_gene: TRBD1
CDR3nt: TGCGCCAGCGCGAACACAGGGGTCAACGAGCAGTACTTC
CDR3aa: CASANTGVNEQYF

abundance: NA
j_gene: TRBJ1-5
v_gene: TRBV5-8
d_gene: NA
CDR3nt: TGTGCCAGCAGCCGGACAGCGCGCGAGCCCCAGCATTTT
CDR3aa: CASSRTAREPQHF

abundance: NA
j_gene: TRBJ2-1
v_gene: TRBV6-1
d_gene: TRBD1
CDR3nt: TGTGCCAGCAGTGAAGCCGGCAGGGGGACCTACAATGAGCAGTTCTTC
CDR3aa: CASSEAGRGTYNEQFF

abundance: NA
j_gene: TRBJ2-2
v_gene: TRBV6-5
d_gene: TRBD1
CDR3nt: TGTGCCAGCGACTCCGGGACAGGGGCTAACGGGGAGCTGTTTTTT
CDR3aa: CASDSGTGANGELFF

abundance: NA
j_gene: TRBJ1-5
v_gene: TRBV6-5
d_gene: NA
CDR3nt: TGTGCCAGCAGTTCAGGCTATAGCAATCAGCCCCAGCATTTT
CDR3aa: CASSSGYSNQPQHF

abundance: NA
j_gene: TRBJ2-3
v_gene: TRBV2
d_gene: NA
CDR3nt: TGTGCCAGCAGTGAAGGTTTCTCCGGGGATACGCAGTATTTT
CDR3aa: CASSEGFSGDTQYF

abundance: NA
j_gene: TRBJ1-2
v_gene: TRBV18
d_gene: NA
CDR3nt: TGTGCCAGCTCACCAGTTAGCGGGGAGACGAGCTACACCTTC
CDR3aa: CASSPVSGETSYTF

abundance: NA
j_gene: TRBJ2-1
v_gene: TRBV29-1
d_gene: TRBD1
CDR3nt: TGCAGCGTTAGATGCCGGGACAGGGTTTGCCATGAGCAGTTCTTC
CDR3aa: CSVRCRDRVCHEQFF

abundance: NA
j_gene: TRBJ1-2
v_gene: TRBV4-1
d_gene: TRBD1
CDR3nt: TGCGCCAGCAGCCAAGGTCTGACAGGGGGGTTTTCTGGCTACACCTTC
CDR3aa: CASSQGLTGGFSGYTF

abundance: NA
j_gene: TRBJ2-1
v_gene: TRBV19
d_gene: TRBD1
CDR3nt: TGTGCCAGTAGTATGGTTCCGGGACAGGGAAAAAATGAGCAGTTCTTC
CDR3aa: CASSMVPGQGKNEQFF

abundance: NA
j_gene: TRBJ2-2
v_gene: TRBV4-1
d_gene: TRBD2
CDR3nt: TGCGCCAGCAGCCCAGTAGCGGGGGGGCAGAACACCGGGGAGCTGTTTTTT
CDR3aa: CASSPVAGGQNTGELFF

abundance: NA
j_gene: TRBJ2-5
v_gene: TRBV9
d_gene: NA
CDR3nt: TGTGCCAGCAGCTTATCAGGGTTGAGAGAGACCCAGTACTTC
CDR3aa: CASSLSGLRETQYF

abundance: NA
j_gene: TRBJ1-1
v_gene: TRBV11-2
d_gene: NA
CDR3nt: TGTGCCAGCAGCTTAGGGTCCAGGGGAGATGAAGCTTTCTTT
CDR3aa: CASSLGSRGDEAFF

abundance: NA
j_gene: TRBJ2-3
v_gene: TRBV11-2
d_gene: NA
CDR3nt: TGTGCCAGCAGCTTAAGTTCGTCGGGGACAGATACGCAGTATTTT
CDR3aa: CASSLSSSGTDTQYF